This TCR beta chain was captured in a study of cytomegalovirus exposure and HLA in healthy donors. Primers included in the PCR were 60 Vbeta and 13 Jbeta primers. The assay was immunoSEQ multiplex PCR, and TCRdb's table has in-frame clones only and misses some. This table has some 200,000 clones, approximately 81% appearing once. The TCR was taken from a man aged 50 to 60 in good health and CMV-seronegative. The sample consisted of PBMCs.

The CDR3 is CASSLRQGRAAEQYF. CDR3 DNA sequence: TGCGCCAGCAGCCTAAGACAGGGGAGGGCCGCCGAGCAGTACTTC. The rearrangement joins TRBV4-3 to TRBJ2-7, with a tentative D call TRBD1 (8 bases). This CDR3 has 15 residues. Germline CDR1 and CDR2: LGHNA and YSLEER. V lost 4 bases and J 6 bases, leaving 19 bases between the germline ends.